Included here is one T cell receptor (beta chain) sequence, with context. Its antigen is not known. Unique molecular identifiers tagged individual cDNA molecules. TCRdb fed the 5' RACE reads into MiXCR, producing one record per CDR3 protein. The table includes about 98,000 distinct CDR3 sequences, roughly 11% detected once. This record comes from a study of early T cells in non-severe SARS-CoV-2 infection. About the research overall: Alpha and beta chains were unpaired, from unsorted whole-blood bulk RNA. Study-level points and caveats: Database matching using VDJdb favored anti-spike CD8 responses, with private and CD4 specificities left missing.

This receptor was taken from an adult who was a healthcare worker with PCR-confirmed SARS-CoV-2 infection or an uninfected control (not recorded which). The sample consisted of whole blood.

In DNA, the CDR3 is TGCAGTGCTAAAGAACAGGGTCATGGCAATCAGCCCCAGCATTTT. Translating gives CSAKEQGHGNQPQHF. This chain joins TRBV20-1 and TRBJ1-5, with a weak D call TRBD1 (6 bases). This CDR3 is built from 15 residues. V gave up 4 bases and J gave up 2 bases, with 15 bases separating them. Germline V CDR1 and CDR2: DFQATT, SNEGSKA (reference sequence).